This T cell receptor (beta chain) was sequenced during a study of technical replicates of blood from a few donors (TCRdb year 2017). The CDR3, cysteine through phenylalanine, is 14 amino acids long. CDR3 DNA is the only sequence kept; it has 42 bases, read in frame from the first base. Sequences SGHVS (CDR1) and FQNEAQ (CDR2) are obtained from the germline V gene. The V and J ends are trimmed by 2 bases and 2 bases, leaving 10 bases between them. As to this clone: Its antigen has not been determined. The sample holds no much larger clone one base away, and base qualities are not on file.

Libraries were made using the immunoSEQ multiplex PCR assay. Drawn from immuneACCESS, this table holds only the in-frame rearrangements with V and J called that TCRdb kept. Clones are partly lost; checked studies trace under half to an unresolved V gene and leave the rest unexplained. Across this sample there are about 85,000 clones, with 85% to 95% seen only once. In total, the top ten clones hold 0.2% to 0.3% of the sample. The sequence joins TRBV7-8 to TRBJ2-7; too little of a D gene remains to name it. The clonotype originates from a human donor in good health. The sample consisted of T cells isolated from PBMCs. The CDR3 region: CASSLMPATYEQYF. The DNA reads TGTGCCAGCAGCTTAATGCCAGCGACCTACGAGCAGTACTTC.